Here is one TCR beta chain with its context. Its target is unknown. The CDR3 has 15 amino acids. Germline V gene lookup returns CDR1 MGHRA and CDR2 YSYEKL. J lost 5 bases, V lost 3 bases, and 8 bases had no gene match. The data derive from a study of a mutant IDH1 vaccine in newly diagnosed glioma. Across the whole study: Mean patient age was around 40 years; 62.5% were male and about 38% female. Most patients had received both radiotherapy and temozolomide, the prior options being radiotherapy, temozolomide, or both. The study, taken as a whole, reports: Induction of immune responses by the vaccine occurred in 85% to 95% of patients.

The time point here: baseline, week 1 (first vaccination visit). Documented treatment: pre-vaccination baseline after standard-of-care therapy. Donors harbored newly found WHO grade 3 or 4 IDH1-mutant, ATRX-lost astrocytomas. Assay: immunoSEQ multiplex PCR; the TCRdb copy retains only in-frame clones and omits some. The sample holds about 88,000 clones, around 80% seen once. The receptor's source is a man aged 40-49 years with glioma. Some clones in this sample may be carry-over from other donors' samples. Specimen: PBMCs, collected from a glioma patient treated with radiotherapy, temozolomide or both. This sequence joins TRBV4-1 and TRBJ1-2; 8 bases line up with TRBD1. Written as DNA, the CDR3 is TGCGCCAGCAGCCACGAAGGACAGGGCGCTTATGGCTACACCTTC. It specifies CASSHEGQGAYGYTF.